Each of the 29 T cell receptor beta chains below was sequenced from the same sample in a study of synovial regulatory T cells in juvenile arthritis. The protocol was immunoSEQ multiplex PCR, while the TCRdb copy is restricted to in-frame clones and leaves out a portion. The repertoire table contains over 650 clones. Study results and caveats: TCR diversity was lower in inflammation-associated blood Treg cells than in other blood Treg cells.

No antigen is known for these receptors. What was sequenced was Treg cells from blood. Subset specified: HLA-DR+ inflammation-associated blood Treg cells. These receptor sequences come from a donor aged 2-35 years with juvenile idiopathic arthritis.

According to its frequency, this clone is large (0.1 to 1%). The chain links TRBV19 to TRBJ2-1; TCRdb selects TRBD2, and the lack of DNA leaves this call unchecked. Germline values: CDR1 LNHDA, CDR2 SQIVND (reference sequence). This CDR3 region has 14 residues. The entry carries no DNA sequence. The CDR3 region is CASSMGLATNEQFF.

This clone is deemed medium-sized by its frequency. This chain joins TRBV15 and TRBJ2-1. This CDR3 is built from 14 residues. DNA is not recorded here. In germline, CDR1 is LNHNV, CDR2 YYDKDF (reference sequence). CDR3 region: CATSRVNVGDEQFF.

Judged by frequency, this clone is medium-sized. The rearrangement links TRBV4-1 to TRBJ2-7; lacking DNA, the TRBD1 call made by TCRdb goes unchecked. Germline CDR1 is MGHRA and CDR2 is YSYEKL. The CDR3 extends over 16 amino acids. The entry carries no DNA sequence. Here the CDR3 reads CASSQTTGTGSYEQYF.

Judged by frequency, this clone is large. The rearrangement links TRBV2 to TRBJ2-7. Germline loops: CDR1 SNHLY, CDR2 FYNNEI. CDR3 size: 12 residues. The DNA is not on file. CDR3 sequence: CASSGSRNEQYF.

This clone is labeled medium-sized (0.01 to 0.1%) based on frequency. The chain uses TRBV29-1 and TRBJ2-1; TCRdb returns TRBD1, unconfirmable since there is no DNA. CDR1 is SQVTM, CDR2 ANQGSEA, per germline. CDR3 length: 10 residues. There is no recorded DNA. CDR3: CSVEQGEQFF.

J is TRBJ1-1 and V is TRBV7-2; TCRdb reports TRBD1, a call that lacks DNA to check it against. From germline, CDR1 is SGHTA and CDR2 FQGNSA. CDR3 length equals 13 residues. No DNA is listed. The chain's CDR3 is CASSVQGNTEAFF.

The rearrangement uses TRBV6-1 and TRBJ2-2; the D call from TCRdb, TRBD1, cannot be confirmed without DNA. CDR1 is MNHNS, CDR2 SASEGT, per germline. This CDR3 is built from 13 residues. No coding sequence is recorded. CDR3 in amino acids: CASRDRNTGELFF.

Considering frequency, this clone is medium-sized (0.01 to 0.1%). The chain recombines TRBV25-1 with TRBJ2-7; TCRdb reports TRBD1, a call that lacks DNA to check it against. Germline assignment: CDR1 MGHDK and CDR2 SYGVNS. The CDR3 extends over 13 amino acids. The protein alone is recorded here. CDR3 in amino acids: CASSVGDRDEQYF.

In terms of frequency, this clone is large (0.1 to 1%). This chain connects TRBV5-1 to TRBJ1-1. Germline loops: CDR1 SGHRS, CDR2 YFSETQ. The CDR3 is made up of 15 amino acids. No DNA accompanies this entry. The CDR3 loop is CASSWMGVTNTEAFF.

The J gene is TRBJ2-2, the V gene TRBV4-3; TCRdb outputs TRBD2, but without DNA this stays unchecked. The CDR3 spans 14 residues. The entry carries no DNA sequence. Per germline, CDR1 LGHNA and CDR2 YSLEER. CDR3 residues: CASGPRTSTGELFF.

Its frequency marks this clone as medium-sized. The CDR3 region is CASSPRTSTGELFF. The V call is TRBV4-3, the J call TRBJ2-2; the D gene TCRdb calls, TRBD2, cannot be checked with no DNA. CDR1 is LGHNA and CDR2 is YSLEER in the germline V gene. The length of the CDR3 is 14 residues. No DNA appears here.

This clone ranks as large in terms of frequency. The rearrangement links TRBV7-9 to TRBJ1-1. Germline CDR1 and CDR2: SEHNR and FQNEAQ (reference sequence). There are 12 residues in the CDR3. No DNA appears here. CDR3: CASSLEGVEAFF.

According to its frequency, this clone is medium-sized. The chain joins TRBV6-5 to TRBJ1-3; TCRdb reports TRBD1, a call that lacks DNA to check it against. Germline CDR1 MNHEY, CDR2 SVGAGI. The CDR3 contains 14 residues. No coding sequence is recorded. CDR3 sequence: CASSRVLSGNTIYF.

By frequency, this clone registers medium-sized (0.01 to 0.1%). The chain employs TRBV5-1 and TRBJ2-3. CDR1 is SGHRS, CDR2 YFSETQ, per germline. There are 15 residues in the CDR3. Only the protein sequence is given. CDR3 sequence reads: CASSYKVGLPDTQYF.

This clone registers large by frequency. This CDR3 reads CASSLGGVVEKLFF. The chain is built from TRBV5-6 and TRBJ1-4; the TRBD1 assignment by TCRdb is unverifiable without DNA. The length of the CDR3 is 14 residues. No DNA sequence is on record. Per the germline V gene, CDR1 is SGHDT and CDR2 is YYEEEE.

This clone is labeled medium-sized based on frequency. CDR3 residues: CASSLVAGGGHEQYF. The V gene is TRBV7-2, the J gene TRBJ2-7; the TRBD2 assignment by TCRdb is unverifiable without DNA. This CDR3 has 15 residues. This entry has no DNA. Germline V gives CDR1 SGHTA, CDR2 FQGNSA.

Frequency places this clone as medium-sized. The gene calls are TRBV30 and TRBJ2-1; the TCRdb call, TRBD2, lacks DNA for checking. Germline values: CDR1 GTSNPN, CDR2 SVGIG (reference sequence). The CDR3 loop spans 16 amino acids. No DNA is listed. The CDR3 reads CACAGGEKRGYNEQFF.

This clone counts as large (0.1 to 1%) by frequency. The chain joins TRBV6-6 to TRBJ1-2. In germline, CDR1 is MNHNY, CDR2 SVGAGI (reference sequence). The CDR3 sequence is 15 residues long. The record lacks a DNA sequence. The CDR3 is CASSHKPPTWHGYTF.

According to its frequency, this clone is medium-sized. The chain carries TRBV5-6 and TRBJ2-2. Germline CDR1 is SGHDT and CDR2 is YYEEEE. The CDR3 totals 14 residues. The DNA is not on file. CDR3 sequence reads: CASSLFANTGELFF.

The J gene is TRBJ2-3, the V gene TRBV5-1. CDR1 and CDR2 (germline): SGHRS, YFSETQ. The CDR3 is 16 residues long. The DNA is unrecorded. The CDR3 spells CASSPGAGIGTDTQYF.

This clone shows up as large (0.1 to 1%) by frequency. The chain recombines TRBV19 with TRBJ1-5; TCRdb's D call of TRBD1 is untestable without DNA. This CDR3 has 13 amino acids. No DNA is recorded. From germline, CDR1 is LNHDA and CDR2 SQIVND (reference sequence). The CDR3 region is CASSMGMGQPQHF. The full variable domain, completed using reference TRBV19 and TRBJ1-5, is DGGITQSPKYLFRKEGQNVTLSCEQNLNHDAMYWYRQDPGQGLRLIYYSQIVNDFQKGDIAEGYSVSREKKESFPLTVTSAQKNPTAFYLCASSMGMGQPQHFGDGTRLSIL.

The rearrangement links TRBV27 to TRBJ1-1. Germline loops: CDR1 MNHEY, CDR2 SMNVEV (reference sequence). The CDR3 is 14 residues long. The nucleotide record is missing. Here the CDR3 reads CASSLRGLNTEAFF.

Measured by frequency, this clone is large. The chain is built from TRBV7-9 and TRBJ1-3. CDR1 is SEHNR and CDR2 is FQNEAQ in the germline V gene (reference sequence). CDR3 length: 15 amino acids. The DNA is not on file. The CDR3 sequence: CASSLELGSGNTIYF. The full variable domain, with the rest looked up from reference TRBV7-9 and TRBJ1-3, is DTGVSQNPRHKITKRGQNVTFRCDPISEHNRLYWYRQTLGQGPEFLTYFQNEAQLEKSRLLSDRFSAERPKGSFSTLEIQRTEQGDSAMYLCASSLELGSGNTIYFGEGSWLTVV.

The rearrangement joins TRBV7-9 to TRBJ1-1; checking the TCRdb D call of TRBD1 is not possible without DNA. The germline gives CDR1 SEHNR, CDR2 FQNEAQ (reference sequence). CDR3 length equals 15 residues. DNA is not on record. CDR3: CASSLGTGLNTEAFF.

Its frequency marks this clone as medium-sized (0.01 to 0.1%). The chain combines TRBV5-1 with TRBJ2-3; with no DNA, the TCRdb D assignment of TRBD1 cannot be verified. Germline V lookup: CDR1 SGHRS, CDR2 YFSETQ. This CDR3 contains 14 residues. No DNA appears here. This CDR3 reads CASSLGRQTDTQYF.

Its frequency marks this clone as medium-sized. The CDR3 is CASSERSRIIVDETQYF. The rearrangement joins TRBV6-4 to TRBJ2-5. The CDR3 loop spans 17 amino acids. No DNA is listed. Per germline, CDR1 MRHNA and CDR2 SNTAGT.

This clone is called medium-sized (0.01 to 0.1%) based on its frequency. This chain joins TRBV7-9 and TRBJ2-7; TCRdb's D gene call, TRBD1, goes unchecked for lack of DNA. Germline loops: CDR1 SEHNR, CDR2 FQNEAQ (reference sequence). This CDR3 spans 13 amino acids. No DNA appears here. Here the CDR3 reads CASSLVQVVEQYF.

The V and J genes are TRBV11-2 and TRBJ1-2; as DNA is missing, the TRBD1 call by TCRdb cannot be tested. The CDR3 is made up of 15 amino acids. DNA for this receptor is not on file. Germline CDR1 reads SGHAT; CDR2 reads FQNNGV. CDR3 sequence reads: CASSLDRGQSYGYTF.

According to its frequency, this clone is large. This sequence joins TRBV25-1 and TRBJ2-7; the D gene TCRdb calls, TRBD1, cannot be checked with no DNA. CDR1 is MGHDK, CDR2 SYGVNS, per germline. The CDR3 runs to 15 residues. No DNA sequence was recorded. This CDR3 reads CASSEDRGPTYEQYF.